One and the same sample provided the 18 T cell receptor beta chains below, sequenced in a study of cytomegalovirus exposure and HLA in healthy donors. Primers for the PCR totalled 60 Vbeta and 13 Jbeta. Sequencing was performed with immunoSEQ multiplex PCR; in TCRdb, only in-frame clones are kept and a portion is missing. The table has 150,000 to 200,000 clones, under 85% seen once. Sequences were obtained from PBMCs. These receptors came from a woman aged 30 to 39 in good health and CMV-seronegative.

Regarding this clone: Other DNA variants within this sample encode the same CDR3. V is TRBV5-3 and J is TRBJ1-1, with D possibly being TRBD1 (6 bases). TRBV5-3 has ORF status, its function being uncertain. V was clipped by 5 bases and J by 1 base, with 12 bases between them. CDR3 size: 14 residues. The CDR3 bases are TGTGCCAGAAGTTCTGGACAGTCGAACACTGAAGCTTTCTTT. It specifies CARSSGQSNTEAFF.

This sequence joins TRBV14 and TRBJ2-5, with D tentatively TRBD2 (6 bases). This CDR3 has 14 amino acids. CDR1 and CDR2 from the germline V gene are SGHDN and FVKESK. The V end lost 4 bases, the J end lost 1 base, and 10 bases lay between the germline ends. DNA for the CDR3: TGTGCCAGCAGCCGCTGGGGACTCCAAGAGACCCAGTACTTC. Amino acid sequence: CASSRWGLQETQYF.

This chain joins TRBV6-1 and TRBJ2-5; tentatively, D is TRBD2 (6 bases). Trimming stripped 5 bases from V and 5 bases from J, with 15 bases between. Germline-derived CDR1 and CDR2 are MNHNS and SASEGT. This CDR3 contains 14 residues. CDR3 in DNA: TGTGCCAGCAGTCTGCGTCCGGGGGTGGAGACCCAGTACTTC. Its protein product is CASSLRPGVETQYF.

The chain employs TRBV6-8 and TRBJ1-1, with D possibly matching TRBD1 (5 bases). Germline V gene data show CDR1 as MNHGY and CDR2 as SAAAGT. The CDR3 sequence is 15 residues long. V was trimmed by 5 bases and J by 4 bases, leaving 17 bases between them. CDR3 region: CASSQVGGGLTEAFF. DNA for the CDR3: TGTGCCAGCAGTCAAGTTGGGGGAGGGCTCACTGAAGCTTTCTTT.

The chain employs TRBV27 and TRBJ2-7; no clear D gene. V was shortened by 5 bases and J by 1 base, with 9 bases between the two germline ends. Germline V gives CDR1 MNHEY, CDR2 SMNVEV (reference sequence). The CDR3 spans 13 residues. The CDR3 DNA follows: TGTGCCAGCAGTACCCACTCATCCTACGAGCAGTACTTC. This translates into CASSTHSSYEQYF.

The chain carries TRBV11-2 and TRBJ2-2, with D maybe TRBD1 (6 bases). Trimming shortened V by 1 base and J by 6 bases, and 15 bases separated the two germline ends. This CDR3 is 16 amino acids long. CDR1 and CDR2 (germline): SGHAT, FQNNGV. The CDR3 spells CASSLATGIGAGELFF. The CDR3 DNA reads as TGTGCCAGCAGCTTAGCAACAGGGATCGGGGCCGGGGAGCTGTTTTTT.

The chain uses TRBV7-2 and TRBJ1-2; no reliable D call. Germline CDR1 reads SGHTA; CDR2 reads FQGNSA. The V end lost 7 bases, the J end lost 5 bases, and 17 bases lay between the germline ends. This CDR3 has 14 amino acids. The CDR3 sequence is CASTRGDPVYGYTF. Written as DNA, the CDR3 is TGTGCCAGCACCCGTGGAGATCCGGTTTATGGCTACACCTTC.

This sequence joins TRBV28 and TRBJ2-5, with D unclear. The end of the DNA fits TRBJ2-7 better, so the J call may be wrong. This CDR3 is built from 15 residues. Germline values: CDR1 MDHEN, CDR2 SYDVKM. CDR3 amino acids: CASSAAPNWAYEQYF. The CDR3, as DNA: TGTGCCAGCAGTGCCGCTCCCAATTGGGCCTACGAGCAGTACTTC.

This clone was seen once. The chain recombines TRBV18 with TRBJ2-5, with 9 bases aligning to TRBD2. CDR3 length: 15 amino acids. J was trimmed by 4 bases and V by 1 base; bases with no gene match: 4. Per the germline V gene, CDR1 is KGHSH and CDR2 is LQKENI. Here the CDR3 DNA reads TGTGCCAGCTCACCACGCGGGGGGGCCGCAGAGACCCAGTACTTC. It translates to CASSPRGGAAETQYF.

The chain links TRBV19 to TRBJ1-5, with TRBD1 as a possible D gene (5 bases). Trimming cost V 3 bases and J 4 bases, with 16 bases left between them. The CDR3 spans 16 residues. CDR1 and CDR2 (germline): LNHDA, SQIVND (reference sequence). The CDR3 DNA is TGTGCCAGTAGTATCGTCCCCTCCAGGGCTAATCAGCCCCAGCATTTT. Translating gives CASSIVPSRANQPQHF.

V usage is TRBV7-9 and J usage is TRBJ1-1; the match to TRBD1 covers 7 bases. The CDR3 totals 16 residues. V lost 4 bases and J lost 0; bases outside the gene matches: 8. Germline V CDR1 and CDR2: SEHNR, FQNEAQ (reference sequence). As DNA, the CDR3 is TGTGCCAGCAGCTCGCGACCGGGACAGCTGAACACTGAAGCTTTCTTT. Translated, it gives CASSSRPGQLNTEAFF.

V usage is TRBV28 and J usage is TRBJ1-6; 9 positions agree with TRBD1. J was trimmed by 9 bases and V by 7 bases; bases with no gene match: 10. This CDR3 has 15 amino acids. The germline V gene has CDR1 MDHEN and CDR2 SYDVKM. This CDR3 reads CASNSGDREGSPLHF. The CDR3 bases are TGTGCCAGCAACTCCGGGGACAGGGAAGGTTCACCCCTCCACTTT.

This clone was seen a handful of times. The CDR3 protein is CASSRGLSSTDTQYF. CDR3 sequence (DNA): TGTGCCAGCAGCCGGGGACTTTCTAGCACAGATACGCAGTATTTT. The chain is built from TRBV14 and TRBJ2-3, with D possibly being TRBD2 (6 bases). V was cut by 4 bases and J by 0 bases, with 11 bases left in between. The CDR3 has 15 amino acids. Germline CDR1 is SGHDN and CDR2 is FVKESK.

The CDR3 spells CSVHWATEAFF. The CDR3 DNA reads as TGCAGCGTTCATTGGGCGACTGAAGCTTTCTTT. The J gene is TRBJ1-1, the V gene TRBV29-1; no clear D gene. Germline loops: CDR1 SQVTM, CDR2 ANQGSEA. Trimming stripped 5 bases from V and 5 bases from J, with 9 bases between. The CDR3 is 11 amino acids.

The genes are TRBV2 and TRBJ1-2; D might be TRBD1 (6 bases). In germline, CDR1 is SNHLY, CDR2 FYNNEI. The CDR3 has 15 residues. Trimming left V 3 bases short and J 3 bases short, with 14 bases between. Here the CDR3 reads CASSDATGEDYGYTF. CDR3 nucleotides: TGTGCCAGCAGTGACGCGACAGGAGAAGACTATGGCTACACCTTC.

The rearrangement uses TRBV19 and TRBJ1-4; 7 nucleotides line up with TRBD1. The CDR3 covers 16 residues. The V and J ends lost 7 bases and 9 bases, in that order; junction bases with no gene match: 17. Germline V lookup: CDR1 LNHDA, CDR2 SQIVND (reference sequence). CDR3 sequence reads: CASTGGGSVGRKKLFF. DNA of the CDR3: TGTGCCAGTACAGGGGGAGGCAGCGTGGGCAGGAAAAAACTGTTTTTT.

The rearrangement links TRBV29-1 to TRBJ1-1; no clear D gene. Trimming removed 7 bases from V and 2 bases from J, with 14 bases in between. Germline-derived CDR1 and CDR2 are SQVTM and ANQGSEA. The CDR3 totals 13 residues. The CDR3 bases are TGCAGCGGCGGACGCCGACTAAACACTGAAGCTTTCTTT. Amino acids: CSGGRRLNTEAFF.

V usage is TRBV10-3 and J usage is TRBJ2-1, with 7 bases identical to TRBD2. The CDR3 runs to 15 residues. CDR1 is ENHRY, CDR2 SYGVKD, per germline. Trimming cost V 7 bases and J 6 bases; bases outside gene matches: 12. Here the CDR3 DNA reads TGTGCCATCAATGGCGGGACTCCGGGGGGCAATGAGCAGTTCTTC. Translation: CAINGGTPGGNEQFF.